The rows below give T cell receptor beta chains drawn from one sample of a study of control samples from healthy donors and cancer patients. The repertoire was sequenced with immunoSEQ multiplex PCR; TCRdb's copy has only in-frame clones and lacks some. The repertoire holds about 170,000 clones, with around 93% as singletons. The material sequenced was blood. All receptors come from a woman aged 60-70 years in good health. Each CDR3 is given with its conserved first and last residue. D genes are given only for firm matches. Rows give clone size only sometimes, using once, few, many, or a class for an expanded clone.

j_gene: TRBJ2-1; abundance: .; v_gene: TRBV15; d_gene: .; CDR3nt: TGTGCCACCGGAGTTGGAACTAGCTCCTACAATGAGCAGTTCTTC; CDR3aa: CATGVGTSSYNEQFF
j_gene: TRBJ2-1; abundance: .; v_gene: TRBV6-2/TRBV6-3; d_gene: .; CDR3nt: TGTGCCAGCAGTTATCTTGCGGGGTCTTACAATGAGCAGTTCTTC; CDR3aa: CASSYLAGSYNEQFF
j_gene: TRBJ1-4; abundance: .; v_gene: TRBV19; d_gene: .; CDR3nt: TGTGCCAGTAGTGCGGAAGTTGTTGAAAAACTGTTTTTT; CDR3aa: CASSAEVVEKLFF
j_gene: TRBJ2-5; abundance: .; v_gene: TRBV18; d_gene: .; CDR3nt: TGTGCCAGCTCACCACCGTCGTCAGAGACCCAGTACTTC; CDR3aa: CASSPPSSETQYF
j_gene: TRBJ2-5; abundance: .; v_gene: TRBV5-4; d_gene: TRBD1; CDR3nt: TGTGCCAGCAGCACGGGACAGGAGAGGGAGACCCAGTACTTC; CDR3aa: CASSTGQERETQYF
j_gene: TRBJ2-7; abundance: .; v_gene: TRBV7-7; d_gene: TRBD2; CDR3nt: TGTGCCAGCAGCTTAGGTGGACTAGCGGGGGGCCGAGAGCAGTACTTC; CDR3aa: CASSLGGLAGGREQYF
j_gene: TRBJ1-6; abundance: once; v_gene: TRBV11-2; d_gene: .; CDR3nt: TGTGCCAGCAGCTTAGATCTGGGGATTAAGGGCTCACCCCTCCACTTT; CDR3aa: CASSLDLGIKGSPLHF
j_gene: TRBJ1-5; abundance: .; v_gene: TRBV6-2/TRBV6-3; d_gene: .; CDR3nt: TGTGCCAGCAGCAATGTGGGGTTTAATCAGCCCCAGCATTTT; CDR3aa: CASSNVGFNQPQHF
j_gene: TRBJ2-7; abundance: .; v_gene: TRBV6-2/TRBV6-3; d_gene: .; CDR3nt: TGTGCCAGCAGTCGACCCGGGCTAATACCCTACGAGCAGTACTTC; CDR3aa: CASSRPGLIPYEQYF
j_gene: TRBJ2-2; abundance: .; v_gene: TRBV9; d_gene: .; CDR3nt: TGTGCCAGCAATCCCGGGGAGCTGTTTTTT; CDR3aa: CASNPGELFF